This TCR beta chain was obtained from a study of T cells expressing NK-cell markers. For the study at large: Seven HCMV-seropositive donors and one seronegative donor made up the eight sequenced donors. General study findings and limits: A range of about 1.0-8% of CD8+ T cells consisted of dominant NKG2C+ clonotypes in 5 or 6 donors.

It was by 5'RACE template switching with UMIs that TCR beta cDNA was made. From its re-call of the 5' RACE reads, TCRdb lists each CDR3 protein once, without DNA. The sample has around 110,000 distinct CDR3 sequences. To note about this clonotype: Its antigen is unknown.

Germline V gene data show CDR1 as LGHNA and CDR2 as YSLEER. The CDR3 loop spans 15 amino acids. The chain couples TRBV4-3 to TRBJ1-1; TCRdb's D call of TRBD1 is untestable without DNA. This clonotype was obtained from a woman between 18 and 70 years old in good health. The sample consisted of blood T cells: a sorted CD56 or NKG2C T cell subset, CD4+ or CD8+ T cells, or bulk PBMC T cells (not recorded which). CDR3 protein: CASSESRTGGTEAFF.